These 15 T cell receptor beta chains originate from one sample sequenced in a study of blood T cell repertoires in COVID-19. Sequencing was performed with immunoSEQ multiplex PCR; in TCRdb, only in-frame clones are kept and a portion is missing. The sample gives roughly 250,000 clones, approximately 90% of which show up once; about 3% is in the top ten. Sequenced material: PBMCs or T cells enriched from blood (not recorded which). Receptors originate from a woman aged 45-65 years who had recovered from COVID-19.

This chain uses TRBV7-9 with TRBJ1-2; TRBD1 matches 7 bases. The CDR3 loop spans 14 amino acids. The V gene end was trimmed by 5 bases and the J gene end by 7 bases; junction bases not matched to a gene: 10. Germline CDR1 and CDR2: SEHNR and FQNEAQ (reference sequence). CDR3 nucleotide sequence: TGTGCCAGCAGCCACGGGACAGCCGCCGTTGGCTACACCTTC. It yields the protein CASSHGTAAVGYTF.

This rearrangement joins TRBV10-3 to TRBJ2-1, with TRBD2 matching 7 bases. The CDR3 spans 17 residues. Germline V gives CDR1 ENHRY, CDR2 SYGVKD. With 2 bases clipped from V and 0 bases from J, the junction kept 7 bases outside the gene matches. The CDR3 region is CAISERLAASSYNEQFF. As DNA, the CDR3 is TGTGCCATCAGTGAGAGGCTAGCGGCAAGCTCCTACAATGAGCAGTTCTTC.

This clone was counted a single time. The genes are TRBV16 and TRBJ2-3, with D possibly matching TRBD2 (6 bases). The germline V gene encodes CDR1 KGHSY and CDR2 FQNENV. CDR3 length: 15 residues. The ends were cut back, 1 base at V and 2 bases at J, with 10 bases in the middle. The CDR3 sequence: CASSQYPGDTDTQYF. The CDR3 nucleotides are TGTGCCAGCAGCCAATACCCGGGAGACACAGATACGCAGTATTTT.

The V gene is TRBV2, the J gene TRBJ2-3; 8 bases agree with TRBD2. V dropped 3 bases and J dropped 1; count of bases not matched to a gene: 6. From germline, CDR1 is SNHLY and CDR2 FYNNEI. CDR3 length: 16 residues. The CDR3: CASSDGRGFGTDTQYF. The CDR3 DNA reads as TGTGCCAGCAGTGACGGGAGGGGGTTCGGCACAGATACGCAGTATTTT.

The chain is built from TRBV19 and TRBJ2-1, with 8 nucleotides matching TRBD1. Unmatched junction bases numbered 4, after V lost 6 bases and J lost 0 bases. This CDR3 contains 15 residues. The V gene's germline CDR1 is LNHDA and CDR2 SQIVND (reference sequence). CDR3 in amino acids: CASRWDRSSYNEQFF. CDR3 DNA sequence: TGTGCCAGTAGATGGGACAGGAGCTCCTACAATGAGCAGTTCTTC.

The chain carries TRBV2 and TRBJ2-1; 7 positions agree with TRBD2. The CDR3 runs 14 residues. CDR1 is SNHLY, CDR2 FYNNEI, per germline. The V and J ends lost 6 bases and 1 base, in that order; junction bases with no gene match: 3. This chain's CDR3 is CASRKLASYNEQFF. CDR3 nucleotide sequence: TGTGCCAGCAGGAAACTAGCGTCCTACAATGAGCAGTTCTTC. The variable domain in full, completed from reference TRBV2 and TRBJ2-1, reads EPEVTQTPSHQVTQMGQEVILRCVPISNHLYFYWYRQILGQKVEFLVSFYNNEISEKSEIFDDQFSVERPDGSNFTLKIRSTKLEDSAMYFCASRKLASYNEQFFGPGTRLTVL.

The chain joins TRBV28 to TRBJ1-2, with TRBD1 identical over 9 bases. The CDR3 is 18 residues long. CDR1 and CDR2 from the germline V gene are MDHEN and SYDVKM. With V trimmed by 5 bases and J by 4 bases, 17 bases remained unmatched. CDR3 nucleotide sequence: TGTGCCAGCAGTAAATCCGGGACAGGGACTCGATTGGGCTATGGCTACACCTTC. Amino acids: CASSKSGTGTRLGYGYTF.

This rearrangement joins TRBV11-2 to TRBJ2-7; 8 nucleotides agree with TRBD1. The CDR3 sequence is 13 residues long. Germline loops: CDR1 SGHAT, CDR2 FQNNGV. V dropped 5 bases and J dropped 4; count of bases not matched to a gene: 4. The CDR3 reads CASSPDRGYEQYF. DNA of the CDR3: TGTGCCAGCAGCCCAGACAGGGGATACGAGCAGTACTTC.

This chain connects TRBV5-1 to TRBJ1-3, with D possibly matching TRBD1 (5 bases). V was trimmed by 0 bases and J by 0 bases, leaving 10 bases between them. The CDR3 has 16 residues. From germline, CDR1 is SGHRS and CDR2 YFSETQ. The DNA for the CDR3 is TGCGCCAGCAGCTTGGAAGCAGGGAACTCTGGAAACACCATATATTTT. The encoded protein is CASSLEAGNSGNTIYF.

The chain has TRBV7-2 and TRBJ2-3; D is unclear. V was trimmed by 5 bases and J by 4 bases, leaving 22 bases between them. Germline values: CDR1 SGHTA, CDR2 FQGNSA. The CDR3 is 17 residues long. The CDR3 is CASSPRPPTLGPDTQYF. CDR3 DNA: TGTGCCAGCAGCCCCCGACCCCCCACCCTGGGCCCAGATACGCAGTATTTT.

The rearrangement uses TRBV5-1 and TRBJ2-7, with a tentative D call TRBD1 (6 bases). V was shortened by 3 bases and J by 2 bases, with 18 bases between the two germline ends. From germline, CDR1 is SGHRS and CDR2 YFSETQ. The CDR3 has 16 amino acids. CDR3 protein: CASSSSRPTGAYEQYF. In DNA, the CDR3 is TGCGCCAGCAGCTCGTCGAGACCGACAGGCGCCTACGAGCAGTACTTC.

The rearrangement joins TRBV10-3 to TRBJ2-5; 11 bases map to TRBD2. CDR3 length: 16 amino acids. Germline lookup yields CDR1 ENHRY and CDR2 SYGVKD. After removal of 0 bases from V and 1 base from J, the junction contained 1 base not matched to a gene. The CDR3 is CAISESLAGVQETQYF. In nucleotides, the CDR3 is TGTGCCATCAGTGAGTCACTAGCGGGAGTCCAAGAGACCCAGTACTTC.

The chain is built from TRBV27 and TRBJ2-3, with D possibly matching TRBD2 (6 bases). CDR1 and CDR2 (germline): MNHEY, SMNVEV (reference sequence). This CDR3 is 15 amino acids long. V lost 5 bases and J lost 0, with 12 bases in between. CDR3 coding DNA: TGTGCCAGCAGTCCAGAAGCGGGTAGCACAGATACGCAGTATTTT. Amino acid sequence: CASSPEAGSTDTQYF.

This clone was picked up one time. The genes are TRBV15 and TRBJ1-4, with TRBD1 as a possible D gene (5 bases). CDR1 LNHNV and CDR2 YYDKDF come from the germline V gene (reference sequence). The CDR3 has 17 amino acids. V lost 0 bases and J 8 bases, leaving 19 bases between the germline ends. This chain's CDR3 is CATSREQAGTVGEKLFF. DNA of the CDR3: TGTGCCACCAGCAGAGAACAGGCGGGGACGGTAGGAGAAAAACTGTTTTTT.

The chain carries TRBV2 and TRBJ1-1; no reliable D call. Germline-derived CDR1 and CDR2 are SNHLY and FYNNEI. The CDR3 runs to 13 residues. Trimming shortened V by 2 bases and J by 1 base, and 5 bases separated the two germline ends. The CDR3 coding sequence is TGTGCCAGCAGTGAACGAGAGAACACTGAAGCTTTCTTT. It translates to CASSERENTEAFF. Complete variable domain (other parts from reference TRBV2 and TRBJ1-1): EPEVTQTPSHQVTQMGQEVILRCVPISNHLYFYWYRQILGQKVEFLVSFYNNEISEKSEIFDDQFSVERPDGSNFTLKIRSTKLEDSAMYFCASSERENTEAFFGQGTRLTVV.